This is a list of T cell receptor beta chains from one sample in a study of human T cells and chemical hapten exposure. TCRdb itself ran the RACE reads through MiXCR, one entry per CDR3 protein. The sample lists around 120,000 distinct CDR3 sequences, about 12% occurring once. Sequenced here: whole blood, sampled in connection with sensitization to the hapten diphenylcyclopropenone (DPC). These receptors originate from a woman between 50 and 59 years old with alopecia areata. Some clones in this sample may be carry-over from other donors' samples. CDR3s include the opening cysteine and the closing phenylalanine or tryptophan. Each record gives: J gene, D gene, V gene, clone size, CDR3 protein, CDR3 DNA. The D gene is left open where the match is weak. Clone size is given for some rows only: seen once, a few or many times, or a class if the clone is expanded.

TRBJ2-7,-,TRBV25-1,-,CASSGDRSAGEQYF,TGTGCCAGCAGTGGTGACAGGTCCGCGGGGGAGCAGTACTTC
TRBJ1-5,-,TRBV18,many,CASSGQGGQPQHF,TGTGCCAGCTCTGGGCAGGGCGGTCAGCCCCAGCATTTT
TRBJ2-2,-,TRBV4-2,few,CASSQGLVGTGELFF,TGTGCCAGCAGCCAGGGCCTCGTTGGGACCGGGGAGCTGTTTTTT
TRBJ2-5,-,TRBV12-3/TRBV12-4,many,CASSSLAKRETQYF,TGTGCCAGCAGTTCTTTAGCGAAGCGAGAGACCCAGTACTTC
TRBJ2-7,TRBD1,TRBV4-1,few,CASSQRKVGTGVYEQYF,TGCGCCAGCAGCCAACGGAAGGTAGGGACAGGAGTCTACGAGCAGTACTTC
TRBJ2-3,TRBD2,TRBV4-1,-,CASSQDMTSGSTADTQYF,TGCGCCAGCAGCCAAGACATGACTAGCGGGAGCACCGCAGATACGCAGTATTTT
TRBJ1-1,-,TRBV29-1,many,CSVEGAAGYTEAFF,TGCAGCGTTGAAGGTGCGGCAGGATATACTGAAGCTTTCTTT
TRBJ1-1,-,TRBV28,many,CASSLSTRGGDYTEAFF,TGTGCCAGCAGTTTATCCACTAGAGGGGGAGACTACACTGAAGCTTTCTTT
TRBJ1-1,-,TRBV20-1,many,CSARGWHGNTEAFF,TGCAGTGCTAGAGGGTGGCATGGGAACACTGAAGCTTTCTTT
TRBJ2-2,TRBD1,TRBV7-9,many,CASGQGNTGELFF,TGTGCCAGTGGACAGGGGAACACCGGGGAGCTGTTTTTT
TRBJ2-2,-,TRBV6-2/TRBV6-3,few,CASSYPGNRPVFF,TGTGCCAGCAGTTACCCTGGGAACAGGCCCGTGTTTTTT
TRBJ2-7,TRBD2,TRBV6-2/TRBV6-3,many,CASSGLAEYEQYF,TGTGCCAGTTCGGGACTAGCGGAATACGAGCAGTACTTC
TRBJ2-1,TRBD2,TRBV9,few,CASSAHGTSYGNEQFF,TGTGCCAGCAGCGCTCACGGGACTAGCTACGGGAATGAGCAGTTCTTC
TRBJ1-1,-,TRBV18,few,CASSRMDGVHTEAFF,TGTGCCAGCTCTCGTATGGACGGTGTGCACACTGAAGCTTTCTTT
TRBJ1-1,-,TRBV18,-,CASSRDALEAFF,TGTGCCAGCTCACGCGATGCCCTTGAAGCTTTCTTT
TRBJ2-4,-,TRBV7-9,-,CASSLGYSAALAKNIQYF,TGTGCCAGCAGCTTAGGATACTCGGCGGCTCTAGCCAAAAACATTCAGTACTTC
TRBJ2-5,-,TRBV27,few,CASSFDQGQETQYF,TGTGCCAGCAGTTTTGATCAGGGGCAAGAGACCCAGTACTTC
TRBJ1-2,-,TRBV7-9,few,CASSLMLANYGYTF,TGTGCCAGCAGCTTAATGCTAGCTAACTATGGCTACACCTTC
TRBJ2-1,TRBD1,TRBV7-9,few,CASSLTGGIHNEQFF,TGTGCCAGCAGCCTTACAGGGGGAATTCACAATGAGCAGTTCTTC
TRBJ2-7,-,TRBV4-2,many,CASSQEAGYLYEQYF,TGTGCCAGCAGCCAAGAGGCAGGGTACCTCTACGAGCAGTACTTC
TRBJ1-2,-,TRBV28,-,CATLGESGYTF,TGTGCCACCCTGGGGGAGAGTGGCTACACCTTC
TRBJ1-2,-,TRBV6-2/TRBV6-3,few,CASSQTTNYGYTF,TGTGCCAGCAGTCAAACCACCAACTATGGCTACACCTTC
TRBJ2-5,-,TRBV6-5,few,CASSPPPVGGGGKTQYF,TGTGCCAGCAGCCCGCCCCCCGTTGGCGGGGGCGGGAAGACCCAGTACTTC
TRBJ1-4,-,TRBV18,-,CASSPFRQTPYDNEKLFF,TGTGCCAGCTCACCGTTCCGACAGACACCTTATGATAATGAAAAACTGTTTTTT
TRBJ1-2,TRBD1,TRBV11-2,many,CASSSEDRAYGYTF,TGTGCCAGCAGCTCTGAAGACAGGGCCTATGGCTACACCTTC
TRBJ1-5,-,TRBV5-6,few,CASSPWGGSGNQPQHF,TGTGCCAGCAGCCCCTGGGGGGGCTCGGGCAATCAGCCCCAGCATTTT
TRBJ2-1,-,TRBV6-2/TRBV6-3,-,CASSYSTVNEQFF,TGTGCCAGCAGTTACTCGACGGTAAATGAGCAGTTCTTC
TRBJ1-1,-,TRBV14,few,CASSPVVGNTEAFF,TGTGCCAGCAGCCCAGTGGTTGGGAACACTGAAGCTTTCTTT
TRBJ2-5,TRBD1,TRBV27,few,CASSSGQAKETQYF,TGTGCCAGCAGTTCTGGACAGGCGAAAGAGACCCAGTACTTC
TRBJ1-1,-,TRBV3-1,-,CASSQAGKAFF,TGTGCCAGCAGCCAAGCCGGCAAAGCTTTCTTT
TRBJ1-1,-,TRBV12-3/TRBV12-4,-,CASSLGAGNTEAFF,TGTGCCAGCAGTTTAGGGGCGGGGAACACTGAAGCTTTCTTT
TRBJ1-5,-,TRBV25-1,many,CASSEQGIGQPQHF,TGTGCCAGCAGTGAACAGGGGATCGGACAGCCCCAGCATTTT
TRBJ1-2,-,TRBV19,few,CASSPPDSLYANYGYTF,TGTGCCAGTAGTCCTCCAGACAGCCTTTATGCTAACTATGGCTACACCTTC
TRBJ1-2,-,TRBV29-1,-,CSVGVRRYGYTF,TGCAGCGTAGGGGTTAGAAGGTATGGCTACACCTTC
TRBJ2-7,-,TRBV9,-,CASSVGGTGSYEQYF,TGTGCCAGCAGCGTAGGCGGTACAGGGTCCTACGAGCAGTACTTC
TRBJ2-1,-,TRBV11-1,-,CASSTYSGEMSNEQFF,TGTGCCAGCAGCACTTATTCCGGGGAAATGAGCAATGAGCAGTTCTTC
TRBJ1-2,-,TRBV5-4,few,CASSLEQGTSGYTF,TGTGCCAGCAGCTTGGAACAGGGAACGTCGGGCTACACCTTC
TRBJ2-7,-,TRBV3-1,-,CASSPFAQLSYEQYF,TGTGCCAGCAGCCCCTTTGCTCAGCTCTCCTACGAGCAGTACTTC
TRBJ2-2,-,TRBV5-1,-,CASSSQKLLGAGELFF,TGCGCCAGCAGCTCCCAGAAATTACTAGGAGCCGGGGAGCTGTTTTTT
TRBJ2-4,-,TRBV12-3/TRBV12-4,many,CASSSTRVLAKNIQYF,TGTGCCAGCAGCTCCACCAGAGTTCTAGCCAAAAACATTCAGTACTTC
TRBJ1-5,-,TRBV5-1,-,CASSLSGVSNQRQHF,TGCGCCAGCAGCTTATCAGGGGTTAGCAATCAGCGCCAGCATTTT
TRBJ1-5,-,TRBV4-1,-,CASRLGYRPPIGDRNQPQHF,TGCGCCAGCAGACTAGGATATCGTCCCCCGATTGGGGATAGAAATCAGCCCCAGCATTTT
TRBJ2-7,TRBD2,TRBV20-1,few,CSAIREGRAYEQYF,TGCAGTGCCATTAGGGAAGGGAGGGCCTACGAGCAGTACTTC
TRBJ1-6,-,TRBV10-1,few,CASSEDPYSPLHF,TGCGCCAGCAGTGAGGACCCGTATTCACCCCTCCACTTT
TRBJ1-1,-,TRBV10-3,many,CAISGGDRMNTEAFF,TGTGCCATCAGTGGGGGAGATCGGATGAACACTGAAGCTTTCTTT
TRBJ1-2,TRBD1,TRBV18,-,CASSPGQPGVSYGYTF,TGTGCCAGCTCACCGGGACAGCCCGGAGTTAGCTATGGCTACACCTTC
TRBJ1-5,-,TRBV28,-,CASSLAGPNNQPQHF,TGTGCCAGCAGTTTGGCAGGCCCTAACAATCAGCCCCAGCATTTT
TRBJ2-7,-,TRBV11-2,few,CASSFLSGSTYEQYF,TGTGCCAGCAGTTTTCTCTCGGGCTCGACCTACGAGCAGTACTTC
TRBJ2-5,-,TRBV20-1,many,CSAGRGQETQYF,TGCAGTGCGGGTCGGGGTCAAGAGACCCAGTACTTC
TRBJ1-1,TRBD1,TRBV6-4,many,CASKPGQMNTEAFF,TGTGCCAGCAAACCGGGACAGATGAACACTGAAGCTTTCTTT
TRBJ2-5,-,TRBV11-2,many,CASSLGPQETQYF,TGTGCCAGCAGCTTAGGCCCGCAAGAGACCCAGTACTTC
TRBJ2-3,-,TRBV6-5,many,CASTDGGGDTQYF,TGTGCCAGCACCGACGGAGGGGGAGATACGCAGTATTTT